Below, 23 T cell receptor beta chains from the same sample are listed, as sequenced in a study of CD8 T cells in ankylosing spondylitis. From the 5' RACE reads, TCRdb called clonotypes with MiXCR, one entry per CDR3 protein. The table records about 36,000 distinct CDR3 sequences, 9.5% to 11% of them present only once. The sample taken for sequencing was synovial fluid, either unsorted or a sorted T cell fraction (not recorded which). The receptors derive from a male donor with ankylosing spondylitis.

This clonotype showed up many times. One end of the junction fails to match germline, which may point to a read error. V and J are TRBV7-9 and TRBJ2-1, with unresolved D. The CDR3 spans 15 residues. Germline CDR1 and CDR2: SEHNR and FQNEAQ (reference sequence). The CDR3 sequence: CASRLDSSSYNEQFF. CDR3 coding DNA: TGTGCCAGCAGGTTAGACTCGAGCTCCTACAATGAGCAGTTCTTC.

The rearrangement uses TRBV28 and TRBJ2-7; 14 bases are a match to TRBD2. Germline CDR1 MDHEN, CDR2 SYDVKM. This CDR3 has 15 residues. With V trimmed by 7 bases and J by 1 base, 3 bases remained unmatched. This chain's CDR3 is CASIRTSGRSYEQYF. DNA of the CDR3: TGTGCCAGCATCAGGACTAGCGGGAGGTCCTACGAGCAGTACTTC.

This clonotype was observed many times. V usage is TRBV29-1 and J usage is TRBJ2-2, with a weak D call TRBD1 (5 bases). The CDR3 contains 14 residues. V was clipped by 8 bases and J by 0 bases, with 13 bases between them. Germline V CDR1 and CDR2: SQVTM, ANQGSEA. The DNA for the CDR3 is TGCAGCTTTTTAGGGGTCTCGAACACCGGGGAGCTGTTTTTT. Translated, it gives CSFLGVSNTGELFF.

This clonotype was picked up a small number of times. The limits of the CDR3 on the DNA are not certain, so only TCRdb's listed CDR3 is given. This sequence joins TRBV7-5 and TRBJ2-1; the table's D call TRBD2 went unverified against the DNA. TRBV7-5 is designated a pseudogene. The CDR3 is 16 amino acids long, termini counted. This CDR3 reads CISVSEAPGLTKEQFF.

This clonotype has ten or more counts. The chain uses TRBV2 and TRBJ2-2; the D is unclear. In germline, CDR1 is SNHLY, CDR2 FYNNEI. The CDR3 has 11 residues. Trimming removed 6 bases at V and 6 bases at J, with 5 bases between. The CDR3 DNA sequence: TGTGCCAGCAGGTGGGCCGGGGAGCTGTTTTTT. Its translation: CASRWAGELFF.

The V and J genes are TRBV5-6 and TRBJ2-2; D tentatively reads TRBD1 or TRBD2 (5 bases each). V lost 0 bases and J 5 bases, leaving 8 bases between the germline ends. The CDR3 has 14 amino acids. CDR1 and CDR2 from the germline V gene are SGHDT and YYEEEE. The CDR3 sequence is CASSLGWGTGELFF. In DNA, the CDR3 is TGTGCCAGCAGCTTGGGATGGGGGACCGGGGAGCTGTTTTTT.

Remarks on this clonotype: One end of the junction does not line up with germline, which may come from a read error. The chain is built from TRBV5-5 and TRBJ2-1, with unresolved D. Germline loops: CDR1 SGHKS, CDR2 YYEKEE (reference sequence). This CDR3 has 8 amino acids. Written as DNA, the CDR3 is TGTGCCACCACTGAGCGGTTCTTC. Its protein is CATTERFF.

The rearrangement uses TRBV7-2 and TRBJ1-2; D unclear. The CDR3 is 13 amino acids. The germline CDR1 and CDR2 sequences are SGHTA and FQGNSA. V was trimmed by 1 base and J by 4 bases, leaving 7 bases between them. The chain's CDR3 is CASSLDSPYGYTF. As DNA, the CDR3 is TGTGCCAGCAGCTTAGACAGCCCCTATGGCTACACCTTC.

This clonotype was detected a few times. The gene calls are TRBV12-3 or TRBV12-4 and TRBJ2-4; 8 nucleotides line up with TRBD1. V lost 4 bases to trimming and J lost 6 bases; unmatched junction nucleotides: 2. The CDR3 has 13 amino acids. The CDR3 reads CASSYGQGNIQYF. CDR3 bases: TGTGCCAGCAGTTACGGACAGGGAAACATTCAGTACTTC.

The chain recombines TRBV27 with TRBJ2-7; D perhaps matches TRBD2 (5 bases). The CDR3 loop spans 12 amino acids. V was shortened by 4 bases and J by 4 bases, with 8 bases between the two germline ends. Germline loops: CDR1 MNHEY, CDR2 SMNVEV (reference sequence). The CDR3 sequence is CASSSRGYEQYF. The CDR3, as DNA: TGTGCCAGCAGTTCACGGGGTTACGAGCAGTACTTC.

This clonotype turned up a few times. The gene calls are TRBV7-6 and TRBJ1-1; D gene ambiguous. V shed 4 bases and J shed 0 bases, with 12 bases lying between them. Germline V gene lookup returns CDR1 SGHVS and CDR2 FNYEAQ. This CDR3 contains 15 residues. The CDR3 region is CASSSRAGMNTEAFF. DNA of the CDR3: TGTGCCAGCAGCTCCCGGGCGGGGATGAACACTGAAGCTTTCTTT.

This sequence joins TRBV5-1 and TRBJ2-1; 9 bases agree with TRBD1. After removal of 3 bases from V and 2 bases from J, the junction contained 6 bases not matched to a gene. CDR3 length: 16 residues. Germline V gene data show CDR1 as SGHRS and CDR2 as YFSETQ. CDR3 nucleotide sequence: TGCGCCAGCAGCTGGGGACAGGGTATACCCTACAATGAGCAGTTCTTC. It specifies CASSWGQGIPYNEQFF.

The chain recombines TRBV4-2 with TRBJ2-7; no clear D gene. The CDR3 has 13 amino acids. The V gene's germline CDR1 is LGHNA and CDR2 YNFKEQ. Deletions cut 1 base from V and 3 bases from J, with 7 bases between. The CDR3 nucleotides read TGTGCCAGCAGCCAAGGAAAAGTCTACGAGCAGTACTTC. Its translation is CASSQGKVYEQYF.

There are many counts of this clonotype. The J gene is TRBJ1-6, the V gene TRBV20-1; TRBD1 agrees at 8 bases. There are 16 residues in the CDR3. Unmatched junction bases numbered 7, after V lost 6 bases and J lost 0 bases. The V gene's germline CDR1 is DFQATT and CDR2 SNEGSKA (reference sequence). The CDR3 nucleotides read TGCAGTGCCCCGGGACAGGCGAGCTCCTATAATTCACCCCTCCACTTT. Encoded protein: CSAPGQASSYNSPLHF.

CDR3 sequence (DNA): TGTGCCAGCAGTTCGCAGGGGACTGGAAACACCATATATTTT. The encoded protein is CASSSQGTGNTIYF. The chain combines TRBV28 with TRBJ1-3; D is possibly TRBD1 (6 bases). The CDR3 is 14 residues long. Germline V CDR1 and CDR2: MDHEN, SYDVKM. V was clipped by 4 bases and J by 2 bases, with 9 bases between them. Full variable domain (outside the CDR3, taken from reference TRBV28 and TRBJ1-3): DVKVTQSSRYLVKRTGEKVFLECVQDMDHENMFWYRQDPGLGLRLIYFSYDVKMKEKGDIPEGYSVSREKKERFSLILESASTNQTSMYLCASSSQGTGNTIYFGEGSWLTVV.

Comment on this clonotype: A read error may produce the germline difference seen at one junction end. The V call is TRBV7-2, the J call TRBJ2-3, with a tentative D call TRBD2 (6 bases). Germline values: CDR1 SGHTA, CDR2 FQGNSA. The CDR3 has 12 amino acids. The CDR3 coding sequence is TGTGCCAGCAGCTTTAGCGGAGATTCGCAGTATTTT. Its protein product is CASSFSGDSQYF.

This clonotype turned up a few times. V is TRBV5-1 and J is TRBJ2-5; TRBD1 matches at 8 bases. The J segment lost 2 bases and the V segment lost 0 bases, leaving 6 bases of the junction unmatched. The CDR3 length is 16 residues. Germline loops: CDR1 SGHRS, CDR2 YFSETQ. The CDR3 nucleotides are TGCGCCAGCAGCTTGGTTTGGACAGGGCGGCAAGAGACCCAGTACTTC. Protein product: CASSLVWTGRQETQYF.

In regard to this clonotype: This may be a read error, as it is one base from a much larger clone. The chain links TRBV7-9 to TRBJ1-4; D is unclear. This CDR3 is 14 amino acids long. Germline V CDR1 and CDR2: SEHNR, FQNEAQ (reference sequence). The CDR3 DNA follows: TGTGCCAGCAGCCGAACGGGGTGGAATGGAAAACTGTTTTTT. Encoded protein: CASSRTGWNGKLFF.

The gene calls are TRBV5-1 and TRBJ2-1; 9 bases are shared with TRBD2. The CDR3 covers 16 residues. Germline V gene data show CDR1 as SGHRS and CDR2 as YFSETQ. V lost 0 bases, J lost 4 bases, and 5 bases stayed unmatched. CDR3 loop: CASSLGSGRTYNEQFF. The CDR3 DNA is TGCGCCAGCAGCTTGGGAAGCGGGAGGACTTACAATGAGCAGTTCTTC.

The chain carries TRBV6-5 and TRBJ2-1, with no clear D. Germline V gene sequence: CDR1 MNHEY, CDR2 SVGAGI. CDR3 length: 15 residues. V was pared by 0 bases and J by 6 bases, with 12 bases between. DNA for the CDR3: TGTGCCAGCAGTTACTCGACAAGGGTGGGCAATGAGCAGTTCTTC. Its translation is CASSYSTRVGNEQFF.

V usage is TRBV11-2 and J usage is TRBJ2-2, with 7 bases that match TRBD2. V lost 2 bases to trimming and J lost 8 bases; unmatched junction nucleotides: 23. Germline V gene data show CDR1 as SGHAT and CDR2 as FQNNGV. The CDR3 extends over 20 amino acids. CDR3 protein: CASSLTRSGSHFRSWGELFF. The CDR3 bases are TGTGCCAGCAGCTTAACCCGTAGCGGGTCACACTTCCGGTCCTGGGGGGAGCTGTTTTTT.

This clonotype was seen many times. V and J are TRBV5-1 and TRBJ1-2, with a tentative D call TRBD1 (5 bases). The CDR3 sequence is 16 residues long. V was shortened by 5 bases and J by 4 bases, with 21 bases between the two germline ends. Looked up from germline, CDR1 is SGHRS and CDR2 is YFSETQ. The CDR3 loop is CASSGAIQSYGYGYTF. The CDR3 region has the DNA TGCGCCAGCAGTGGGGCAATACAGAGTTATGGCTATGGCTACACCTTC.

This sequence joins TRBV18 and TRBJ2-7, with D maybe TRBD2 (6 bases). The germline V gene encodes CDR1 KGHSH and CDR2 LQKENI. The CDR3 is 15 residues long. Deletions cut 4 bases from V and 2 bases from J, with 15 bases between. Here the CDR3 reads CASSHPGGEAYEQYF. The CDR3, as DNA: TGTGCCAGCTCACACCCAGGCGGGGAAGCCTACGAGCAGTACTTC.